The 29 T cell receptor beta chains given below trace back to one sample, sequenced in a study of blood T cell repertoires in COVID-19 (dated by TCRdb to about 2020). The library came from the immunoSEQ multiplex PCR assay. The table was pulled from immuneACCESS by TCRdb, which kept in-frame rearrangements only. Such tables lose some clones; where checked, under half of the loss comes from unresolved V genes, and the rest has no known cause. The sample data list around 63,000 clones, and around 80% of these were observed just once. The ten largest make up approximately 7% of the sample. The specimen was peripheral blood. The source of these receptors is a man between 60 and 75 years old with acute or convalescent COVID-19.

This clone was seen once. The chain is built from TRBV10-3 and TRBJ2-2, with 10 bases fitting TRBD2. The V gene end was trimmed by 6 bases and the J gene end by 4 bases; junction bases not matched to a gene: 2. The CDR3 length is 14 residues. The germline gives CDR1 ENHRY, CDR2 SYGVKD. CDR3: CAIRASGGTGELFF. For the CDR3, the DNA is TGTGCCATCAGGGCTAGCGGGGGCACCGGGGAGCTGTTTTTT.

The chain recombines TRBV6-2 or TRBV6-3 with TRBJ1-5; 11 bases are shared with TRBD1. CDR1 is MNHEY, CDR2 SVGEGT, per germline. Losses at the gene ends were 8 bases for V and 7 bases for J; bases not matched to a gene: 13. CDR3 length equals 16 residues. CDR3 sequence: CASRPEDRGPGQPQHF. The CDR3 DNA sequence: TGTGCCAGCCGCCCGGAGGACAGGGGGCCGGGACAGCCCCAGCATTTT.

This chain connects TRBV7-6 to TRBJ1-5; TRBD1 aligns across 7 bases. Trimming cost V 2 bases and J 8 bases; bases outside gene matches: 6. Looked up from germline, CDR1 is SGHVS and CDR2 is FNYEAQ. The CDR3 runs to 14 residues. CDR3 nucleotides: TGTGCCAGCAGCTTATGGCAGGGGGGTGAGCCCCAGCATTTT. Protein: CASSLWQGGEPQHF.

J is TRBJ2-5 and V is TRBV30; tentative D call: TRBD1 (6 bases). The CDR3 length is 12 residues. V lost 4 bases, J lost 0 bases, and 6 bases lay in between. CDR1 and CDR2 (germline): GTSNPN, SVGIG (reference sequence). The CDR3 nucleotides are TGTGCCTGGAACAGGGACCAAGAGACCCAGTACTTC. As protein: CAWNRDQETQYF.

The chain uses TRBV5-1 and TRBJ2-5; D may be TRBD2 (6 bases). CDR3 length: 15 amino acids. The germline V gene has CDR1 SGHRS and CDR2 YFSETQ. The V gene lost 4 bases and the J gene lost 5 bases, with 18 bases spanning the gap. The CDR3 bases are TGCGCCAGCAGCACGTCGGGGGACCCCGGGGAGACCCAGTACTTC. It encodes CASSTSGDPGETQYF.

This rearrangement joins TRBV10-2 to TRBJ2-1; a weak D match, TRBD2 (6 bases). The CDR3 has 17 residues. Between the trimmed V and J ends, which lost 5 bases and 4 bases, there was a span of 21 bases. The germline CDR1 and CDR2 sequences are WSHSY and SAAADI. CDR3 DNA: TGCGCCAGCAGTCAACACAGGTCTGGCGGGGCTTACAATGAGCAGTTCTTC. It is translated as CASSQHRSGGAYNEQFF.

V gene TRBV3-1 (or the pseudogene TRBV3-2) combines with J gene TRBJ1-5; D perhaps matches TRBD1 (6 bases). Germline V lookup: CDR1 LGHDT, CDR2 YNNKEL (reference sequence). There are 15 residues in the CDR3. Trimming removed 1 base at V and 4 bases at J, with 11 bases between. The CDR3 DNA is TGTGCCAGCAGCCAAGCTTGGGGGCGGAATCAGCCCCAGCATTTT. As protein: CASSQAWGRNQPQHF.

V gene TRBV2 combines with J gene TRBJ1-2; maybe TRBD1 (6 bases). Germline CDR1 and CDR2: SNHLY and FYNNEI. This CDR3 has 15 amino acids. V was shortened by 5 bases and J by 7 bases, with 20 bases between the two germline ends. The CDR3 protein is CASSIQTGGSGGYTF. CDR3 coding DNA: TGTGCCAGCAGTATCCAGACAGGCGGGTCAGGTGGCTACACCTTC.

This chain joins TRBV5-6 and TRBJ2-2; 7 bases are a match to TRBD1. CDR3 size: 16 residues. Germline trimming cut 7 bases from V and 7 bases from J; bases unmatched to any gene: 16. Germline assignment: CDR1 SGHDT and CDR2 YYEEEE. The CDR3 nucleotides read TGTGCCAGCCACCCCCGTCGACAGGGAAATTACGGGGAGCTGTTTTTT. This codes for CASHPRRQGNYGELFF.

This clone has a single count. The rearrangement uses TRBV3-1 (or the pseudogene TRBV3-2) and TRBJ1-4; possibly TRBD1 for D (5 bases). CDR1 and CDR2 (germline): LGHDT, YNNKEL (reference sequence). The CDR3 consists of 15 residues. The V gene lost 8 bases and the J gene lost 3 bases, with 16 bases spanning the gap. The CDR3 sequence is CASGPGRAANEKLFF. As DNA, the CDR3 is TGTGCCAGCGGACCCGGCAGGGCTGCTAATGAAAAACTGTTTTTT.

The V gene is TRBV7-9, the J gene TRBJ2-3, with a weak D call TRBD2 (5 bases). V shed 5 bases and J shed 5 bases, with 5 bases lying between them. Germline CDR1 SEHNR, CDR2 FQNEAQ (reference sequence). The CDR3 runs 11 residues. For the CDR3, the DNA is TGTGCCAGCAGCGAGGGAGATACGCAGTATTTT. It specifies CASSEGDTQYF.

This sequence joins TRBV5-4 and TRBJ1-2; D possibly corresponds to TRBD1 (6 bases). The V end lost 1 base, the J end lost 2 bases, and 12 bases lay between the germline ends. The CDR3 length is 15 residues. CDR1 and CDR2 from the germline V gene are SGHNT and YYREEE (reference sequence). The CDR3 coding sequence is TGTGCCAGCAGCTTGATGTTAGGGGGAAACTATGGCTACACCTTC. It encodes CASSLMLGGNYGYTF.

The V and J genes are TRBV18 and TRBJ2-7; 7 positions match TRBD1. V lost 3 bases and J lost 2; bases outside the gene matches: 7. The CDR3 covers 15 residues. CDR1 is KGHSH, CDR2 LQKENI, per germline. The DNA for the CDR3 is TGTGCCAGCTCACCCCTACGGACAGGTCCCTACGAGCAGTACTTC. It codes for CASSPLRTGPYEQYF.

This chain uses TRBV9 with TRBJ2-2, with 9 nucleotides matching TRBD2. Germline CDR1 is SGDLS and CDR2 is YYNGEE. J gave up 7 bases and V 4 bases, and 20 bases lay outside the gene matches. The CDR3 length is 19 residues. For the CDR3, the DNA is TGTGCCAGCAGCTCCTATTACGCTCGCGGGGGGGCCGTTGACGGGGAGCTGTTTTTT. Its translation is CASSSYYARGGAVDGELFF.

This sequence joins TRBV2 and TRBJ1-1; no clear D. The germline gives CDR1 SNHLY, CDR2 FYNNEI. Trimming shortened V by 0 bases and J by 1 base, and 12 bases separated the two germline ends. This CDR3 has 16 residues. This CDR3 reads CASSEAVQVGNTEAFF. For the CDR3, the DNA is TGTGCCAGCAGTGAAGCGGTGCAGGTTGGGAACACTGAAGCTTTCTTT.

The chain combines TRBV15 with TRBJ2-1; the D gene is possibly TRBD2 (5 bases). Trimming cost V 7 bases and J 9 bases, with 13 bases left between them. Germline V gives CDR1 LNHNV, CDR2 YYDKDF (reference sequence). This CDR3 is 12 amino acids long. The DNA for the CDR3 is TGTGCCACCAACGCGGGCCCCGGTGAGCAGTTCTTC. This encodes CATNAGPGEQFF.

The J gene is TRBJ1-1, the V gene TRBV9, with D unclear. The CDR3 is 14 residues long. CDR1 is SGDLS, CDR2 YYNGEE, per germline. V lost 4 bases and J lost 0, with 10 bases in between. CDR3 in amino acids: CASSTQQLNTEAFF. The CDR3 DNA is TGTGCCAGCAGCACTCAACAGTTGAACACTGAAGCTTTCTTT. Variable domain in full (rest from reference TRBV9 and TRBJ1-1): DSGVTQTPKHLITATGQRVTLRCSPRSGDLSVYWYQQSLDQGLQFLIQYYNGEERAKGNILERFSAQQFPDLHSELNLSSLELGDSALYFCASSTQQLNTEAFFGQGTRLTVV.

The CDR3 region is CASSDRNYGYTF. CDR3 nucleotides: TGTGCCAGCAGTGACAGGAACTATGGCTACACCTTC. The rearrangement links TRBV6-1 to TRBJ1-2; D uncertain. CDR3 length: 12 amino acids. Trimming cost V 3 bases and J 2 bases, with 4 bases left between them. CDR1 is MNHNS, CDR2 SASEGT, per germline.

The genes are TRBV2 and TRBJ1-1; TRBD1 matches 9 bases. CDR3 length: 12 amino acids. V shed 6 bases and J 8 bases; nucleotides not matched to a gene: 4. Germline values: CDR1 SNHLY, CDR2 FYNNEI. The CDR3 nucleotides are TGTGCCAGCAGAGTCGGACAGGGGGAAGCTTTCTTT. Protein: CASRVGQGEAFF.

The CDR3 spells CASSSTTVAGGPRNEQFF. CDR3 nucleotide sequence: TGTGCCAGCAGCTCAACGACGGTAGCGGGGGGGCCTAGGAATGAGCAGTTCTTC. The chain combines TRBV7-3 with TRBJ2-1, with 11 bases lining up with TRBD2. After removal of 4 bases from V and 7 bases from J, the junction contained 15 bases not matched to a gene. The germline V gene encodes CDR1 SGHTA and CDR2 FQGTGA. This CDR3 is 18 amino acids long.

The rearrangement uses TRBV25-1 and TRBJ1-1, with 8 bases lining up with TRBD1. This CDR3 comprises 12 residues. Germline assignment: CDR1 MGHDK and CDR2 SYGVNS. V dropped 5 bases and J dropped 7; count of bases not matched to a gene: 3. DNA for the CDR3: TGTGCCAGCAGTCTACAGGGGGTTGAAGCTTTCTTT. It is translated as CASSLQGVEAFF.

Turning to this clone: An end of the junction differs from the germline gene, which may be a read error. The rearrangement uses TRBV7-7 and TRBJ2-3; 9 bases fit TRBD1. From germline, CDR1 is SSHAT and CDR2 FNYEAQ (reference sequence). The CDR3 sequence is 15 residues long. CDR3 DNA sequence: TGTGCTAGCAGCTTAGGGGACAGGGAAACAGATACGCAGTATTTT. This encodes CASSLGDRETDTQYF.

This chain joins TRBV29-1 and TRBJ1-4; D may be TRBD1 (6 bases). The V end lost 6 bases, the J end lost 5 bases, and 13 bases lay between the germline ends. This CDR3 has 13 amino acids. Germline V gives CDR1 SQVTM, CDR2 ANQGSEA. The CDR3 DNA sequence: TGCAGCGTCACAGGGACTAACAATGAAAAACTGTTTTTT. It is translated as CSVTGTNNEKLFF.

V is TRBV5-4 and J is TRBJ1-5, with D uncertain. This CDR3 is built from 14 residues. CDR1 is SGHNT, CDR2 YYREEE, per germline (reference sequence). V was cut by 1 base and J by 7 bases, with 12 bases left in between. This CDR3 is CASSLHGVDQPQHF. In nucleotides, the CDR3 is TGTGCCAGCAGCTTGCACGGGGTGGACCAGCCCCAGCATTTT.

The chain uses TRBV6-2 or TRBV6-3 and TRBJ2-7; D might be TRBD1 (6 bases). Between the trimmed V and J ends, which lost 3 bases and 3 bases, there was a span of 12 bases. Germline V gene sequence: CDR1 MNHEY, CDR2 SVGEGT. The CDR3 spans 14 residues. CDR3 nucleotides: TGTGCCAGCAGTTATTTACAGGGATACTACGAGCAGTACTTC. Translating gives CASSYLQGYYEQYF.

This clone was detected only a few times. The chain is built from TRBV11-2 and TRBJ2-7, with 9 bases identical to TRBD1. CDR1 SGHAT and CDR2 FQNNGV come from the germline V gene. With 2 bases clipped from V and 3 bases from J, the junction kept 5 bases outside the gene matches. The CDR3 loop spans 15 amino acids. The CDR3 nucleotides read TGTGCCAGCAGCTTAATACAGGGGGCCATCTACGAGCAGTACTTC. Translation gives CASSLIQGAIYEQYF.

The V call is TRBV7-3, the J call TRBJ2-5; 14 positions agree with TRBD2. The CDR3 runs 13 residues. V lost 5 bases to trimming and J lost 13 bases; unmatched junction nucleotides: 6. Germline loops: CDR1 SGHTA, CDR2 FQGTGA. For the CDR3, the DNA is TGTGCCAGCAGCCCCGGACTAGCGGGGGGTCTGTACTTC. Its translation: CASSPGLAGGLYF.

This sequence joins TRBV4-1 and TRBJ1-2, with D uncertain. CDR1 MGHRA and CDR2 YSYEKL come from the germline V gene. Deletions cut 1 base from V and 10 bases from J, with 13 bases between. This CDR3 comprises 13 residues. The CDR3 region has the DNA TGCGCCAGCAGCCAAGTCGCCACTTCTGACTACACCTTC. This sequence encodes CASSQVATSDYTF.

V gene TRBV6-1 combines with J gene TRBJ1-1; 9 positions match TRBD1. The germline V gene encodes CDR1 MNHNS and CDR2 SASEGT. V trimming: 3 bases; J trimming: 1 base; junction bases outside the gene matches: 3. This CDR3 is 15 amino acids long. The chain's CDR3 is CASSDMGQGNTEAFF. Here the CDR3 DNA reads TGTGCCAGCAGTGACATGGGACAGGGGAACACTGAAGCTTTCTTT.